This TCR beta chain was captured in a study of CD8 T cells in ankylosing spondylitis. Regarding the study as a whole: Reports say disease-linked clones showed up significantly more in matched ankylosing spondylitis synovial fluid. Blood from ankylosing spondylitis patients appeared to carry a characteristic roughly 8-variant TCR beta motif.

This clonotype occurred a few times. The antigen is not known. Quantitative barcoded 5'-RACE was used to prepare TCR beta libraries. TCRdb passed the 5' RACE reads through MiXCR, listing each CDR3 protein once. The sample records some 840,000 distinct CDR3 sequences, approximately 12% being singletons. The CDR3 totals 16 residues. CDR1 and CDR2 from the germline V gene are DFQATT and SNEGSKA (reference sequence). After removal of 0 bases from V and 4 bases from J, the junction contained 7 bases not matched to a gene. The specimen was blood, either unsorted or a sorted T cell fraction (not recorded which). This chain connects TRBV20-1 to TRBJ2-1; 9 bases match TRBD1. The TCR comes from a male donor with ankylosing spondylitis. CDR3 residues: CSARDSLQGAYNEQFF. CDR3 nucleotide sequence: TGCAGTGCTAGAGATTCCCTACAGGGGGCATACAATGAGCAGTTCTTC.